The source of this T cell receptor (beta chain) is a study of beta chain features in type 1 diabetes. Study-wide results and caveats: The similarity of naive, central memory and Treg TCRB repertoires appeared greater among patients than among healthy donors.

The germline CDR1 and CDR2 sequences are GTSNPN and SVGIG (reference sequence). The CDR3 has 11 amino acids. V lost 2 bases, J lost 6 bases, and 7 bases lay in between. On this clone: Its antigen is as yet unknown.

Sequencing targeted expressed TCRB transcripts, as all isolated RNA had been reverse transcribed. Generated by immunoSEQ multiplex PCR, the TCRdb table keeps only in-frame clones and is missing some. The data show a few hundred thousand clones, around 14% seen once. The sequencing input was naive CD4+ T cells from blood. The V call is TRBV30, the J call TRBJ1-1; D is unclear. This receptor was obtained from a man aged 30 to 39 in good health. DNA of the CDR3: TGTGCCTGGAGTTCGGAAGCTGAAGCTTTCTTT. It is translated as CAWSSEAEAFF.